This T cell receptor beta chain stems from a study of technical replicates of blood from a handful of donors. From germline, CDR1 is MDHEN and CDR2 SYDVKM. Trimming removed 3 bases from V and 0 bases from J, with 7 bases in between. The CDR3 is 14 residues long. Libraries were prepared by immunoSEQ multiplex PCR; TCRdb keeps only in-frame clonotypes and omits some of them. The table shows about 84,000 clones, with 85% to 95% occurring only once. The sequence was obtained from a human donor in good health. The V gene is TRBV28, the J gene TRBJ2-3; tentative D call: TRBD2 (6 bases). Sequencing was carried out using T cells isolated from PBMCs. The chain's CDR3 is CASSFSGSTDTQYF. Written as DNA, the CDR3 is TGTGCCAGCAGTTTCAGCGGGAGCACAGATACGCAGTATTTT.